This TCR beta chain is from a study of T cell clonotyping in hematopoietic cell transplantation. V lost 2 bases and J lost 0, with 9 bases in between. The CDR3 covers 14 residues. Germline V CDR1 and CDR2: SGHNT, YYREEE (reference sequence). TCRdb's copy holds only in-frame clones and misses some; the assay was immunoSEQ multiplex PCR. The sample records roughly 8,400 clones, 80% to 95% being singletons. This clonotype was obtained from a male patient aged 45-59 years who had an allogeneic stem cell transplant from a related donor, so T cells may come from the graft donor. Some clones in this sample may be carry-over from other donors' samples. The chain joins TRBV5-4 to TRBJ2-7, with D possibly being TRBD2 (6 bases). This sample comprised PBMCs, obtained 100 days after allogeneic stem cell transplant. CDR3 nucleotide sequence: TGTGCCAGCAGCTTCGGGACTTCCTCCTACGAGCAGTACTTC. Protein sequence: CASSFGTSSYEQYF.